The TCR beta chain described here comes from a study of blood T cells in healthy people across ages. This clonotype was counted many times. A second about 6 to 12 cycle PCR used barcoded and J-beta primers. TCRdb called the 5' RACE reads again in MiXCR, with one record for every CDR3 protein. The sample records roughly 1,700,000 distinct CDR3 sequences, 28% being singletons. Germline V CDR1 and CDR2: ENHRY, SYGVKD. V was clipped by 4 bases and J by 2 bases, with 10 bases between them. This CDR3 has 14 residues. The rearrangement joins TRBV10-3 to TRBJ2-3; a weak D match, TRBD2 (6 bases). The sample taken for sequencing was blood. This sequence originates from a woman between 25 and 40 years old in good health. The CDR3 DNA follows: TGTGCCATCAGTGGGGGACTCTCCACAGATACGCAGTATTTT. Protein: CAISGGLSTDTQYF.